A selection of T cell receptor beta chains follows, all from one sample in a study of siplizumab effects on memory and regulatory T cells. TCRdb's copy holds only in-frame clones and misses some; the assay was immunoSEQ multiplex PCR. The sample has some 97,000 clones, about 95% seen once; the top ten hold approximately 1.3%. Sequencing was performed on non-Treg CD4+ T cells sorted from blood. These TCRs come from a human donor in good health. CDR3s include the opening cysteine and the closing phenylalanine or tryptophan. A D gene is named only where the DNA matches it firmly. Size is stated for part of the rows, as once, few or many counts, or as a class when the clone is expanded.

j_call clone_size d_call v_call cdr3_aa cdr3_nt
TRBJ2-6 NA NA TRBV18 CASSSGSTGANVLTF TGTGCCAGCTCATCAGGGAGTACTGGGGCCAACGTCCTGACTTTC
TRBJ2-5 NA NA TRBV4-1 CASSVDGGGETQYF TGCGCCAGCAGCGTTGACGGGGGCGGCGAGACCCAGTACTTC
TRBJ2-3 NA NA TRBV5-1 CASSWRRGASTDTQYF TGCGCCAGCAGCTGGAGAAGAGGGGCGAGCACAGATACGCAGTATTTT
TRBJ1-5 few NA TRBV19 CASSLTPQGSNQPQHF TGTGCCAGTAGTCTTACCCCACAGGGTAGCAATCAGCCCCAGCATTTT
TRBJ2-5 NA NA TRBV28 CASLKGSEVETQYF TGTGCCAGCCTAAAGGGATCCGAGGTAGAGACCCAGTACTTC
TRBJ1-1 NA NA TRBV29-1 CSVGHGDTEAFF TGCAGCGTTGGGCACGGGGACACTGAAGCTTTCTTT
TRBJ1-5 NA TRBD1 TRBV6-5 CASSWTGSGQPQHF TGTGCCAGCAGCTGGACAGGGTCTGGCCAGCCCCAGCATTTT
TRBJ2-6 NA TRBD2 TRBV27 CASSPRLAGAYSGANVLTF TGTGCCAGCAGTCCCCGACTAGCGGGAGCCTACTCTGGGGCCAACGTCCTGACTTTC
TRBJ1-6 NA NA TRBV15 CATGKFSYNSPLHF TGTGCCACCGGAAAGTTTTCCTATAATTCACCCCTCCACTTT
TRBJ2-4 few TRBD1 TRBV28 CASSRDRGLRNIQYF TGTGCCAGCAGCCGTGACAGGGGGCTAAGAAACATTCAGTACTTC
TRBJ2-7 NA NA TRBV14 CASSSGVAYEQYF TGTGCCAGCAGTTCGGGGGTAGCCTACGAGCAGTACTTC
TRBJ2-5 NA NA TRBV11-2 CASSLVRGQETQYF TGTGCCAGCAGCTTAGTTCGGGGGCAAGAGACCCAGTACTTC
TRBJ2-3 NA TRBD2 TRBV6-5 CASSYVPLGGTDTQYF TGTGCCAGCAGTTACGTTCCCCTCGGGGGGACAGATACGCAGTATTTT
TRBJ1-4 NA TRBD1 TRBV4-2 CASSQEGTAEKLFF TGTGCCAGCAGCCAAGAAGGGACAGCTGAAAAACTGTTTTTT
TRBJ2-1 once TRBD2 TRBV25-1 CASRVAGAWEQFF TGTGCCAGCAGAGTAGCGGGAGCCTGGGAGCAGTTCTTC
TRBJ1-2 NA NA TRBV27 CASSPRGDHYGYTF TGTGCCAGCAGCCCCCGGGGGGACCACTATGGCTACACCTTC
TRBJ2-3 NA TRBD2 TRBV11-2 CASSLGTSGFTDTQYF TGTGCCAGCAGCTTAGGCACTAGCGGGTTCACAGATACGCAGTATTTT
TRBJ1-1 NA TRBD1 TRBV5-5 CASSGGTGGEAFF TGTGCCAGCAGCGGCGGGACAGGGGGAGAAGCTTTCTTT
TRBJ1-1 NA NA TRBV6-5 CASSYSNPTIVDEAFF TGTGCCAGCAGTTACTCGAATCCAACCATAGTAGATGAAGCTTTCTTT
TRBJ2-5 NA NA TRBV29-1 CSVEEGHRSQETQYF TGCAGCGTTGAAGAAGGGCACAGAAGCCAAGAGACCCAGTACTTC
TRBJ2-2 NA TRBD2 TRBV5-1 CASSSVAGLDGITGELFF TGCGCCAGCAGCTCAGTAGCGGGACTCGATGGTATTACCGGGGAGCTGTTTTTT
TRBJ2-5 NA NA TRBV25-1 CASRETGRQLGAQYF TGTGCCAGCAGGGAAACGGGACGTCAACTTGGGGCCCAGTACTTC
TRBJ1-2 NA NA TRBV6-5 CASSYKGAAGYTF TGTGCCAGCAGTTATAAGGGTGCTGCTGGCTACACCTTC
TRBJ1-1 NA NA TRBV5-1 CASSLGGEPTEAFF TGCGCCAGCAGCTTGGGCGGAGAACCCACTGAAGCTTTCTTT
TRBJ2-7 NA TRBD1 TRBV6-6 CASRQGKEPYEQYF TGTGCCAGCAGACAGGGGAAGGAGCCCTACGAGCAGTACTTC
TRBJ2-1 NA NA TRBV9 CASSRTKGSGDEQFF TGTGCCAGCAGCCGGACGAAGGGGTCAGGCGATGAGCAGTTCTTC
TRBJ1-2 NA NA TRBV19 CASSIERGTNYGYTF TGTGCCAGTAGTATAGAACGCGGGACTAACTATGGCTACACCTTC
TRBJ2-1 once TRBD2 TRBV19 CASSTGLASNEQFF TGTGCCAGTAGTACTGGACTAGCGTCAAATGAGCAGTTCTTC
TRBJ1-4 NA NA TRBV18 CASSVINEKLFF TGTGCCAGCTCCGTAATCAATGAAAAACTGTTTTTT
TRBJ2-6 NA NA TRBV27 CASRKGGANVLTF TGTGCCAGCAGAAAGGGGGGGGCCAACGTCCTGACTTTC
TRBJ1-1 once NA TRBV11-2 CASSLIPRGGTEAFF TGTGCCAGCAGCTTAATCCCCAGGGGAGGAACTGAAGCTTTCTTT
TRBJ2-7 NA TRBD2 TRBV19 CASSLSSGRSYEQYF TGTGCCAGTAGTCTGTCTAGCGGGAGGTCCTACGAGCAGTACTTC
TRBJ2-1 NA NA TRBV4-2 CASSQVGHINEQFF TGTGCCAGCAGCCAAGTGGGACACATTAATGAGCAGTTCTTC
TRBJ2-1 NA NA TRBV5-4 CASSLPPPGSYNEQFF TGTGCCAGCAGCCTCCCCCCTCCGGGATCCTACAATGAGCAGTTCTTC
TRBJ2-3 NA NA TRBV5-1 CASTQTILVPSTDTQYF TGCGCCAGCACCCAGACCATACTAGTCCCAAGCACAGATACGCAGTATTTT
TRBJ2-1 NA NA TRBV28 CAHRRGRDEQFF TGTGCCCACAGGAGGGGCAGAGATGAGCAGTTCTTC
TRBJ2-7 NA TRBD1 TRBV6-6 CASSLPPGTAYEQYF TGTGCCAGCAGTTTGCCTCCGGGGACAGCCTACGAGCAGTACTTC
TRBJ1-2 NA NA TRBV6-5 CASSRGRGRGYTF TGTGCCAGCAGTCGGGGCAGGGGTAGGGGCTACACCTTC